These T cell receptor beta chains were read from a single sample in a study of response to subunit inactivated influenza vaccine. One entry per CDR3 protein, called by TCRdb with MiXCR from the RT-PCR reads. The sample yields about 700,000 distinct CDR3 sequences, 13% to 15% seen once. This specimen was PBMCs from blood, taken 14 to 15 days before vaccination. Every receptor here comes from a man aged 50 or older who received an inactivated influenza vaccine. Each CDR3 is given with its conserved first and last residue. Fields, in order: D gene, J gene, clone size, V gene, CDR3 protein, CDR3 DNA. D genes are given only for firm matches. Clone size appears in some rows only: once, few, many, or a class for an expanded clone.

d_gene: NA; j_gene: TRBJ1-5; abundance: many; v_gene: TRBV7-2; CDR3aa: CASSLVRTRNQPQHF; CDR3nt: TGTGCCAGCAGCTTAGTCCGCACACGCAATCAGCCCCAGCATTTT
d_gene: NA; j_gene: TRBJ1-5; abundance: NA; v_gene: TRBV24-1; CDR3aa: CATSEGSRGPNQPQHF; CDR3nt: TGTGCCACCAGTGAAGGGTCGAGGGGCCCCAATCAGCCCCAGCATTTT
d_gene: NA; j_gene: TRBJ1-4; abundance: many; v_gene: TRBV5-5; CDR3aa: CASSSGPGVELFF; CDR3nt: TGTGCCAGCAGCTCTGGACCCGGGGTGGAACTGTTTTTT
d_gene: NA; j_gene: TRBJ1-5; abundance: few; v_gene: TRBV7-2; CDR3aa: CASSLVRDSNQPQHF; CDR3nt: TGTGCCAGCAGCTTAGTCAGAGATAGCAATCAGCCCCAGCATTTT
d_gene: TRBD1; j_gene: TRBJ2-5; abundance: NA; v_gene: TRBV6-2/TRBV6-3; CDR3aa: CASSQALTGTGETQYF; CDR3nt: TGTGCCAGCAGCCAAGCCCTGACAGGGACGGGAGAGACCCAGTACTTC
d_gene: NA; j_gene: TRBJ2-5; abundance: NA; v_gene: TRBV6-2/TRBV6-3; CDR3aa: CASSSPLREQETQYF; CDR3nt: TGTGCCAGCAGCTCCCCATTGCGGGAACAAGAGACCCAGTACTTC
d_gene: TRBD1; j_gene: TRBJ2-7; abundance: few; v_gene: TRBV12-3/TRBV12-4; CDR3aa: CASSSTDRGLGYEQYF; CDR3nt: TGTGCCAGCAGTTCGACGGACAGGGGGCTAGGGTACGAGCAGTACTTC
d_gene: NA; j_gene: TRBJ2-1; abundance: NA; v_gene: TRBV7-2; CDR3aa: CASTLTPSEQFF; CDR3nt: TGTGCCAGCACACTTACCCCCTCTGAGCAGTTCTTC
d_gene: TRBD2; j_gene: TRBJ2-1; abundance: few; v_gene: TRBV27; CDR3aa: CASSPGLAGGPWNEQFF; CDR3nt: TGTGCCAGCAGTCCGGGACTAGCGGGAGGGCCGTGGAATGAGCAGTTCTTC
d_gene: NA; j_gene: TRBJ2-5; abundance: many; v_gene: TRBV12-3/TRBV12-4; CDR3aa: CASSVDRSQETQYF; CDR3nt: TGTGCCAGCAGTGTCGACAGGAGCCAAGAGACCCAGTACTTC
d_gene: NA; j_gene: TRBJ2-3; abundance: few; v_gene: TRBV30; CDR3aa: CAWSEMADTQYF; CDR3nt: TGTGCCTGGAGTGAGATGGCAGATACGCAGTATTTT
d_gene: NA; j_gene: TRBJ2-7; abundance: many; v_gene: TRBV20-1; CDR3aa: CSARDGLDLYEQYF; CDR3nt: TGCAGTGCTAGAGATGGGTTAGACCTCTACGAGCAGTACTTC
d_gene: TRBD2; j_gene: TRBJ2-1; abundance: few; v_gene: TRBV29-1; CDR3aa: CSAEAGTSLVDEQFF; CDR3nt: TGCAGCGCTGAAGCGGGGACTTCGCTGGTAGATGAGCAGTTCTTC
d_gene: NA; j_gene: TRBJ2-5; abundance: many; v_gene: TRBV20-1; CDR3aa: CSARLDQTQYF; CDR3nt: TGCAGTGCTAGACTTGATCAAACCCAGTACTTC
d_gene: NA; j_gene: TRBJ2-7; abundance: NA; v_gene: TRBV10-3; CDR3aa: CAITDSGAYEQYF; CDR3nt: TGTGCCATCACGGATTCAGGGGCCTACGAGCAGTACTTC
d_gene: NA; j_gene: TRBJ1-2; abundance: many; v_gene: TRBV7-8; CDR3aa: CASSLGGRGVYGYTF; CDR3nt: TGTGCCAGCAGCTTAGGGGGACGAGGGGTCTATGGCTACACCTTC
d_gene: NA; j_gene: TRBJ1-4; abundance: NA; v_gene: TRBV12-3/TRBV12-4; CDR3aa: CASSLNHGESEKLFF; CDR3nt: TGTGCCAGCAGTTTAAACCACGGGGAGAGCGAAAAACTGTTTTTT
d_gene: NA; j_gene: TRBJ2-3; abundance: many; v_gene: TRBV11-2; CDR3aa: CASSLTNSVTDTQYF; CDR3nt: TGTGCCAGCAGCTTGACGAACAGCGTAACAGATACGCAGTATTTT
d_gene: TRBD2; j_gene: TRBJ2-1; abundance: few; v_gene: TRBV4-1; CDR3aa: CASSQAELAEYNEQFF; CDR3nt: TGCGCCAGCAGCCAAGCTGAACTAGCGGAATACAATGAGCAGTTCTTC
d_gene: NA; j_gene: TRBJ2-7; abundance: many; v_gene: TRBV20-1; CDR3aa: CSARWGGAYEQYF; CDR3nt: TGCAGTGCTAGGTGGGGGGGGGCTTACGAGCAGTACTTC
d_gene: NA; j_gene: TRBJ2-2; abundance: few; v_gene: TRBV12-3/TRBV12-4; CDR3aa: CASSFNAYGELFF; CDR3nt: TGTGCCAGCAGTTTTAACGCTTACGGGGAGCTGTTTTTT
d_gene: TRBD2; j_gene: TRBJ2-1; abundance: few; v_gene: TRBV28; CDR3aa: CASSLRVAGAAHEQFF; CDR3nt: TGTGCCAGCAGTTTAAGGGTCGCGGGAGCTGCCCATGAGCAGTTCTTC
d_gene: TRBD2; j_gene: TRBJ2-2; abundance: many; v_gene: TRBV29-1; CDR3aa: CSVGGRDTGELFF; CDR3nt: TGCAGCGTTGGCGGGAGGGACACCGGGGAGCTGTTTTTT
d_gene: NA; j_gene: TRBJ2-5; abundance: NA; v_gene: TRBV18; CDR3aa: CASSRFGQTQETQYF; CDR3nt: TGTGCCAGCTCACGATTCGGACAGACCCAAGAGACCCAGTACTTC
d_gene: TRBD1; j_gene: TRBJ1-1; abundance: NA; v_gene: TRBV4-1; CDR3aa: CASNKDRDYTEAFF; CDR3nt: TGCGCCAGCAACAAGGACAGGGATTACACTGAAGCTTTCTTT
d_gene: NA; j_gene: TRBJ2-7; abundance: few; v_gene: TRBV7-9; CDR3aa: CASSPVGGGIRSYEQYF; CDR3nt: TGTGCCAGCAGCCCCGTGGGGGGAGGAATCCGCTCCTACGAGCAGTACTTC
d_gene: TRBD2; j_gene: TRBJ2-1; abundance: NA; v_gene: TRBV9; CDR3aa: CASSVGNSGGFNEQFF; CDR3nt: TGTGCCAGCAGCGTAGGTAATAGCGGGGGCTTCAATGAGCAGTTCTTC
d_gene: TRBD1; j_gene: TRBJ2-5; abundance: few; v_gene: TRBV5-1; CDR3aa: CASSIYSGTEETQYF; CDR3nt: TGCGCCAGCAGCATATACTCCGGGACAGAAGAGACCCAGTACTTC
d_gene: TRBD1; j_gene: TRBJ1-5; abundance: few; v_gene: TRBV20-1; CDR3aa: CSATPTGGRSNQPQHF; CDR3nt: TGCAGTGCTACCCCTACAGGGGGCAGGAGCAATCAGCCCCAGCATTTT
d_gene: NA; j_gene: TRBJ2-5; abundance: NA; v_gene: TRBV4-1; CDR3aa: CASSQVGESETQYF; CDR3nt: TGCGCCAGCAGCCAAGTTGGGGAGAGTGAGACCCAGTACTTC
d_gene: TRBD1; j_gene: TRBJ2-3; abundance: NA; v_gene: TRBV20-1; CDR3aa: CSATRTGGGTDTQYF; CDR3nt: TGCAGTGCTACGAGGACAGGGGGCGGCACAGATACGCAGTATTTT
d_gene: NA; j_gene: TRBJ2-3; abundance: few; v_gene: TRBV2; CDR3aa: CASSEQLGGTDTQYF; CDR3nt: TGTGCCAGCAGTGAACAACTAGGTGGTACAGATACGCAGTATTTT
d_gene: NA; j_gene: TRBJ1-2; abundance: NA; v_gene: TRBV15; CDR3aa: CATSRAYEGLRGYTF; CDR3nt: TGTGCCACCAGCAGAGCCTATGAGGGCCTTAGGGGCTACACCTTC
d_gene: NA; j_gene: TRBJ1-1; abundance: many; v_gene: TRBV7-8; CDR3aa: CASSLEEQMNTEAFF; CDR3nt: TGTGCCAGCAGCTTAGAGGAACAGATGAACACTGAAGCTTTCTTT
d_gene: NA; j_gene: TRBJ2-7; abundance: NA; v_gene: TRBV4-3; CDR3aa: CASSQVQGNYEQYF; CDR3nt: TGCGCCAGCAGCCAAGTCCAGGGCAACTACGAGCAGTACTTC
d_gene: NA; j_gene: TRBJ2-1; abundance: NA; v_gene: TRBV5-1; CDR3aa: CASSLSYSYNEQFF; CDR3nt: TGCGCCAGCAGCTTGTCTTACTCCTACAATGAGCAGTTCTTC
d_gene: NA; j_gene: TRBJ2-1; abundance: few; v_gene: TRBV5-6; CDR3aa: CASSFHYEQFF; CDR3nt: TGTGCCAGCAGCTTTCACTATGAGCAGTTCTTC
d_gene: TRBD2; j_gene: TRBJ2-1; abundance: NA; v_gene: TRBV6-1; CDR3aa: CSPLTSGSPTDNEQFF; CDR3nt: TGTTCCCCATTGACTAGCGGGAGCCCCACTGACAATGAGCAGTTCTTC
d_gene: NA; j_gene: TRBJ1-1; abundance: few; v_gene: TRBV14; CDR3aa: CASSQVPVNTEAFF; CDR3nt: TGTGCCAGCAGCCAAGTCCCGGTGAACACTGAAGCTTTCTTT
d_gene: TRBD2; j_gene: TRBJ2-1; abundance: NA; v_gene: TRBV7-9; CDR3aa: CASSAGGRFNEQFF; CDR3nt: TGTGCCAGCAGCGCGGGAGGGAGGTTCAATGAGCAGTTCTTC
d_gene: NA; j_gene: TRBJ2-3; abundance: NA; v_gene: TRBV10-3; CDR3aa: CAIRRTDGSTDTQYF; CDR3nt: TGTGCCATCAGGCGAACAGACGGTAGCACAGATACGCAGTATTTT
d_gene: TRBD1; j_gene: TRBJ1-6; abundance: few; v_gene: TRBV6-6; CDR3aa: CASRGPGQENF; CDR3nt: TGTGCCAGCAGGGGACCGGGACAGGAAAACTTT
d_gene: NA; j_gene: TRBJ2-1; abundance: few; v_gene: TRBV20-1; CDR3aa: CSARDYRNYNEQFF; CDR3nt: TGCAGTGCTAGAGATTACCGGAACTACAATGAGCAGTTCTTC
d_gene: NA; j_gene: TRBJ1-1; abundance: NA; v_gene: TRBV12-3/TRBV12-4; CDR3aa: CASSNGLYTEAFF; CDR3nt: TGTGCCAGCAGCAACGGACTTTACACTGAAGCTTTCTTT
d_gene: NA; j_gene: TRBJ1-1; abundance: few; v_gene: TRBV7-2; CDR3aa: CASSLTNQGLSTEAFF; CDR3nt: TGTGCCAGCAGCTTAACGAACCAGGGGTTGAGCACTGAAGCTTTCTTT
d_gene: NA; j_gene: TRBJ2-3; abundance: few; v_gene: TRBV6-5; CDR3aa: CASSYSRGDRLSTDTQYF; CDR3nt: TGTGCCAGCAGTTACTCGAGGGGAGACAGATTATCCACAGATACGCAGTATTTT
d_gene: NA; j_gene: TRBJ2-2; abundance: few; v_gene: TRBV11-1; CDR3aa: CASSASGSWTGELFF; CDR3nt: TGTGCCAGCAGCGCCAGCGGGTCCTGGACCGGGGAGCTGTTTTTT
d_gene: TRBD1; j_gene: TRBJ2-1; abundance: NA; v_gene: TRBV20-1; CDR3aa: CSAPGQAHNEQFF; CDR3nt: TGCAGTGCCCCTGGACAGGCCCACAATGAGCAGTTCTTC
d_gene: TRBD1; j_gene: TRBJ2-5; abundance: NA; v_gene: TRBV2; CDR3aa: CASSETGGLPQYF; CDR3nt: TGTGCCAGCAGTGAAACAGGGGGCCTCCCCCAGTACTTC
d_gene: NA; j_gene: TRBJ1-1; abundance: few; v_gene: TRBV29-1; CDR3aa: CSVVGVEAFF; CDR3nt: TGCAGCGTTGTGGGGGTGGAAGCTTTCTTT
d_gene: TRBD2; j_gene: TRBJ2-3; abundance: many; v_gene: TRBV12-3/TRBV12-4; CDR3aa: CASTLAGGATDTQYF; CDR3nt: TGTGCCAGCACCCTAGCGGGAGGGGCGACAGATACGCAGTATTTT